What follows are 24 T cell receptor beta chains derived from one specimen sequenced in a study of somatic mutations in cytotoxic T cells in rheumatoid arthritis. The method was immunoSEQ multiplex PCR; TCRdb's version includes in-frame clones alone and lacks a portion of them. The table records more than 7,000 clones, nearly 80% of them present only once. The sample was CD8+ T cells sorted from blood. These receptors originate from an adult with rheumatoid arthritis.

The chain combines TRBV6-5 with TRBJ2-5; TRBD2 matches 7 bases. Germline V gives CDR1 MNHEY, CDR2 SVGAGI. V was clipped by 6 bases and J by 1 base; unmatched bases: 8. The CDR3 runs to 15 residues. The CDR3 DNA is TGTGCCAGCAGAAGATCGAGCGGGGCCCAAGAGACCCAGTACTTC. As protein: CASRRSSGAQETQYF.

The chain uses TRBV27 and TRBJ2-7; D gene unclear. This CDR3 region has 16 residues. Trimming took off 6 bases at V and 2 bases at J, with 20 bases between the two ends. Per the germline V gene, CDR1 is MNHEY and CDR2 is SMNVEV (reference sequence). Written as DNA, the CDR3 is TGTGCCAGCAGGCCGCTCTCATCTGGTGGTCCCTACGAGCAGTACTTC. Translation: CASRPLSSGGPYEQYF.

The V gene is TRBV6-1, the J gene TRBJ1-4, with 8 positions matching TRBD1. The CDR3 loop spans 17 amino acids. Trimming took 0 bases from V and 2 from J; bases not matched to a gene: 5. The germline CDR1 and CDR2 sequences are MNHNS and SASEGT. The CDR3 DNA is TGTGCCAGCAGTGAAGCGACCAGGGGGCACACTAATGAAAAACTGTTTTTT. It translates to CASSEATRGHTNEKLFF.

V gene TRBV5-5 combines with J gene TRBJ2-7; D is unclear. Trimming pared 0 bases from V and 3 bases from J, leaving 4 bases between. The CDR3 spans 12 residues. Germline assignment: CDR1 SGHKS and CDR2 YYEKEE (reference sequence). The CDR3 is CASSLEFYEQYF. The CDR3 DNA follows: TGTGCCAGCAGCTTGGAGTTCTACGAGCAGTACTTC.

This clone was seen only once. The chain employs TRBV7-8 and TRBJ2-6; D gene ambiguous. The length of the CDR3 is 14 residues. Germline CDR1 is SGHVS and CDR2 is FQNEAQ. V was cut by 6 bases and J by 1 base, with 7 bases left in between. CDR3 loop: CASSRRSGANVLTF. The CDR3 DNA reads TGTGCCAGCAGTCGTAGATCTGGGGCCAACGTCCTGACTTTC.

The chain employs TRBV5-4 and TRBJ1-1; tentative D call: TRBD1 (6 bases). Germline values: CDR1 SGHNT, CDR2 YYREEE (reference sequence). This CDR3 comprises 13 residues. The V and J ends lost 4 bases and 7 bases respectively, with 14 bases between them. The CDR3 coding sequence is TGTGCCAGCAGCAACAGGGTTGGTAGTGAAGCTTTCTTT. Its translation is CASSNRVGSEAFF.

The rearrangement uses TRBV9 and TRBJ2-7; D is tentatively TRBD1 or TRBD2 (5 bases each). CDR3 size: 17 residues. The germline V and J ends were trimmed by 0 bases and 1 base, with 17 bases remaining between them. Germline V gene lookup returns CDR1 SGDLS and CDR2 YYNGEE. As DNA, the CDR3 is TGTGCCAGCAGCGTAGGTTCCGGGGACGGCATGTCCTACGAGCAGTACTTC. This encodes CASSVGSGDGMSYEQYF.

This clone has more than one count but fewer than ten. The CDR3 DNA is TGTGCCAGCAGCTTACAGGGGTACGAGCAGTACTTC. Protein sequence: CASSLQGYEQYF. The chain recombines TRBV7-9 with TRBJ2-7; the D gene is possibly TRBD1 (6 bases). Germline CDR1 reads SEHNR; CDR2 reads FQNEAQ (reference sequence). The V end was cut by 2 bases, the J end by 4 bases, with 6 bases between. CDR3 size: 12 residues.

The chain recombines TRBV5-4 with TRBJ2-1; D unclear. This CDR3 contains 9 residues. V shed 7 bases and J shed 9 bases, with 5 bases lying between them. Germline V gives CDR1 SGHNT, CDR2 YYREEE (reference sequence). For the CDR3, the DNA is TGTGCCAGCGGGTCTGAGCAGTTCTTC. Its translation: CASGSEQFF.

The CDR3 region has the DNA TGTGCCAGCAGTTTAGCGGCCGGGTGGTATGAGCAGTTCTTC. Protein product: CASSLAAGWYEQFF. V usage is TRBV27 and J usage is TRBJ2-1; D remains ambiguous. V was clipped by 2 bases and J by 8 bases, with 13 bases between them. Germline CDR1 reads MNHEY; CDR2 reads SMNVEV (reference sequence). The CDR3 consists of 14 residues.

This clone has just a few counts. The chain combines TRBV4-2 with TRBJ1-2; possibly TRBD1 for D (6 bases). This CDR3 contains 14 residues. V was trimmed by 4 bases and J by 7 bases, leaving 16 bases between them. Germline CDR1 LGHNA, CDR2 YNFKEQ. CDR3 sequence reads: CASSPGGAGSGYTF. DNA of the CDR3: TGTGCCAGCAGCCCGGGGGGGGCGGGGAGTGGCTACACCTTC.

The CDR3 is CASSPWTTPNTEAFF. For the CDR3, the DNA is TGTGCCAGCAGTCCATGGACGACACCGAACACTGAAGCTTTCTTT. The rearrangement links TRBV27 to TRBJ1-1; D not certain. Trimming removed 5 bases from V and 1 base from J, with 14 bases in between. CDR1 is MNHEY, CDR2 SMNVEV, per germline (reference sequence). The CDR3 is 15 amino acids.

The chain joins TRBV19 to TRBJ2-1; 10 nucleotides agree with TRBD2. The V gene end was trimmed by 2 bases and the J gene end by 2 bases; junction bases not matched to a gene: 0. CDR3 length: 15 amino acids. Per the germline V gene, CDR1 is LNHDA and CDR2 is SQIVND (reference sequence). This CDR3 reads CASSISGGAYNEQFF. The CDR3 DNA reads TGTGCCAGTAGTATAAGCGGGGGGGCCTACAATGAGCAGTTCTTC.

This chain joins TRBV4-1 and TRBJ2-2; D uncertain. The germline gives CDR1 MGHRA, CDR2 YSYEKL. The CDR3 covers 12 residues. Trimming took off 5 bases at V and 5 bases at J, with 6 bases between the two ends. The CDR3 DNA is TGCGCCAGCAGCTCCTCAACCGGGGAGCTGTTTTTT. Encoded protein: CASSSSTGELFF.

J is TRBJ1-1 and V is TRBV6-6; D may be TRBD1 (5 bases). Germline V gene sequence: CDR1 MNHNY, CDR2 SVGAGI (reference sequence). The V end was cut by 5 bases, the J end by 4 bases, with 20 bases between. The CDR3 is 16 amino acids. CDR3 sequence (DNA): TGTGCCAGCAGTACCCGCCTTCCCGGGGCGGGCACTGAAGCTTTCTTT. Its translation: CASSTRLPGAGTEAFF.

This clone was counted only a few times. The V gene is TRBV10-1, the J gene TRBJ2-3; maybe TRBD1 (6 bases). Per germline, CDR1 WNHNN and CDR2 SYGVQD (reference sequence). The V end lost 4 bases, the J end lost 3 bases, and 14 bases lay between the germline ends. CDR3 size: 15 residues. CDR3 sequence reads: CASSVAGDGTDTQYF. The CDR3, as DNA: TGCGCCAGCAGTGTGGCAGGGGACGGGACAGATACGCAGTATTTT.

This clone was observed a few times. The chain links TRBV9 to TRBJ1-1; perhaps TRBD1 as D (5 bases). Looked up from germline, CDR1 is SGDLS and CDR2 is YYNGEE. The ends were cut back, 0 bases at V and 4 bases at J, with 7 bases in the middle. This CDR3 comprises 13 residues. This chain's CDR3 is CASSVGGATEAFF. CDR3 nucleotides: TGTGCCAGCAGCGTAGGTGGGGCCACTGAAGCTTTCTTT.

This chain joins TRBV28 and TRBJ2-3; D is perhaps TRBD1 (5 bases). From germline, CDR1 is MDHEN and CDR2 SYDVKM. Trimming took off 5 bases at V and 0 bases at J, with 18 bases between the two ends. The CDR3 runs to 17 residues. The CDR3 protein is CASSAVERTRSTDTQYF. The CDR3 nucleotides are TGTGCCAGCAGTGCCGTCGAAAGGACAAGAAGCACAGATACGCAGTATTTT.

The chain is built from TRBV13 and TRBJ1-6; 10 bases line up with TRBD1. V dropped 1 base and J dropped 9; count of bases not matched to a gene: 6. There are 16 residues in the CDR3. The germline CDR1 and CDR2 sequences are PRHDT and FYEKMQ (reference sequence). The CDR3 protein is CASSLEGRDRGSPLHF. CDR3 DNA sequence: TGTGCCAGCAGCTTAGAGGGCCGGGACAGGGGTTCACCCCTCCACTTT.

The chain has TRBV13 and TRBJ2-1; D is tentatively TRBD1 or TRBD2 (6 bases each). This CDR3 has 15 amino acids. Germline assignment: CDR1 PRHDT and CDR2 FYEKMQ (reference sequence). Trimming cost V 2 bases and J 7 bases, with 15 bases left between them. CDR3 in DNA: TGTGCCAGCAGCTTATGGGGGGCGCTCCCAAATGAGCAGTTCTTC. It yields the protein CASSLWGALPNEQFF.

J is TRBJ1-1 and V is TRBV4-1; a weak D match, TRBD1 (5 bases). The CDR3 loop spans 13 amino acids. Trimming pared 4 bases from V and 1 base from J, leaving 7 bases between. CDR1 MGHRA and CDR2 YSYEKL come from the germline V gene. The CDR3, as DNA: TGCGCCAGCAGCCGCGGGGGGAACACTGAAGCTTTCTTT. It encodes CASSRGGNTEAFF.

Here the CDR3 DNA reads TGTGCCAGCAGTTACCGAGGGCCAACGTCCTACGAGCAGTACTTC. It encodes CASSYRGPTSYEQYF. The chain couples TRBV28 to TRBJ2-7, with D tentatively TRBD2 (5 bases). This CDR3 has 15 amino acids. Trimming removed 4 bases from V and 1 base from J, with 14 bases in between. CDR1 and CDR2 (germline): MDHEN, SYDVKM.

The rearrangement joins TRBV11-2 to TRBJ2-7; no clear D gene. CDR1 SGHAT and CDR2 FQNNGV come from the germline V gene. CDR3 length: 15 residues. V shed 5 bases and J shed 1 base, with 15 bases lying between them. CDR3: CASSPPITPSYEQYF. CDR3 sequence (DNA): TGTGCCAGCAGCCCCCCTATAACCCCTTCCTACGAGCAGTACTTC.

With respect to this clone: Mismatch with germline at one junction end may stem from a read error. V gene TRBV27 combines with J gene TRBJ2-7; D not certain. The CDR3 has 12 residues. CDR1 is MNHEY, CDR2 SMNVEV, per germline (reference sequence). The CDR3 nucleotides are TGTGCCGGCAGTTTTGGTGGCGGCGAGCAGTACTTC. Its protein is CAGSFGGGEQYF.